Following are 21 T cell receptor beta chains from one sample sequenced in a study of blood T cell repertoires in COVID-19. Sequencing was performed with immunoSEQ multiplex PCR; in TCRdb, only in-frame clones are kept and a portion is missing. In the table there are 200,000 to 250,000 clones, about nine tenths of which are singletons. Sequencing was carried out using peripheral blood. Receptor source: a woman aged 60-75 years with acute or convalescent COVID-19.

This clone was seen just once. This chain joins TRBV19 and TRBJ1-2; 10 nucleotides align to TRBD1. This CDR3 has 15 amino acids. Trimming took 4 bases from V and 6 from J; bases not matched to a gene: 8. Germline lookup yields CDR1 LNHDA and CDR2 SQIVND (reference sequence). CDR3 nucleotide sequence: TGTGCCAGTAGTAAGGTGGGGACAGGGGATCATGGCTACACCTTC. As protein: CASSKVGTGDHGYTF.

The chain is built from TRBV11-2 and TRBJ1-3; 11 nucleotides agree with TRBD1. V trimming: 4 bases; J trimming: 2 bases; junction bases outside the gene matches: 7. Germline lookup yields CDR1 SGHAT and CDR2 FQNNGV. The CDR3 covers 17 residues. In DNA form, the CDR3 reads TGTGCCAGCAGCTCCTTTCCGGGACAGGGGGCTGGAAACACCATATATTTT. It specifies CASSSFPGQGAGNTIYF.

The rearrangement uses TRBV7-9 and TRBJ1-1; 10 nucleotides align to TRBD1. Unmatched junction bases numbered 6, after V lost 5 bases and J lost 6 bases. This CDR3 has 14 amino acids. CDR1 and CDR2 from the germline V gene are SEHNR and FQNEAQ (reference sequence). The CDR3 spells CASSPTGGQSEAFF. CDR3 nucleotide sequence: TGTGCCAGCAGCCCGACAGGGGGCCAGTCTGAAGCTTTCTTT.

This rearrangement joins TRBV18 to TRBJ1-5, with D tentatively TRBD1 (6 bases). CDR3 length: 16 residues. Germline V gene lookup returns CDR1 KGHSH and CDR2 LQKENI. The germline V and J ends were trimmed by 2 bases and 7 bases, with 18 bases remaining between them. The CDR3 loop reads CASSPDRSSSGQPQHF. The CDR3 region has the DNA TGTGCCAGCTCACCAGACAGGAGTTCTAGTGGGCAGCCCCAGCATTTT.

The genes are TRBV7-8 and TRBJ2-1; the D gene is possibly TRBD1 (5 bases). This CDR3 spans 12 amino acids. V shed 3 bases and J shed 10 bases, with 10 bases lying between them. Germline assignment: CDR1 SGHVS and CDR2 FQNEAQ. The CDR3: CASSFAGQEQFF. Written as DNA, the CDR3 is TGTGCCAGCAGCTTTGCAGGGCAAGAGCAGTTCTTC.

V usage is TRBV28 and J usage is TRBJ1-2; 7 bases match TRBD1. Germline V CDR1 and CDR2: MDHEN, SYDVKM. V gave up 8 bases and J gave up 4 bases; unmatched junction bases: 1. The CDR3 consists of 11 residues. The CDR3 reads CASGQVYGYTF. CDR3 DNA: TGTGCCAGCGGACAGGTCTATGGCTACACCTTC.

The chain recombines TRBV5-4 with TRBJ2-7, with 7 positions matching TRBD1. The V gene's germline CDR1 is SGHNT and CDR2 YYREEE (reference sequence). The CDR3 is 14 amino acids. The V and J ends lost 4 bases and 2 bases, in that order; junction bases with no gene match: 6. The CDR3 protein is CASSPDRAAYEQYF. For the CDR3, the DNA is TGTGCCAGCAGCCCTGACAGGGCAGCCTACGAGCAGTACTTC.

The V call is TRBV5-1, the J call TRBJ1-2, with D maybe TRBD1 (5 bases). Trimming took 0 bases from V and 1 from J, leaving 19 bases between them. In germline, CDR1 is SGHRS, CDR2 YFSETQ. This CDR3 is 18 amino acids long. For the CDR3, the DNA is TGCGCCAGCAGCTTGGGTCGGCCAGGGCACAACCTTAACTATGGCTACACCTTC. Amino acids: CASSLGRPGHNLNYGYTF. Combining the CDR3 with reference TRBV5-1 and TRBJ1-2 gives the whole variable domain KAGVTQTPRYLIKTRGQQVTLSCSPISGHRSVSWYQQTPGQGLQFLFEYFSETQRNKGNFPGRFSGRQFSNSRSEMNVSTLELGDSALYLCASSLGRPGHNLNYGYTFGSGTRLTVV.

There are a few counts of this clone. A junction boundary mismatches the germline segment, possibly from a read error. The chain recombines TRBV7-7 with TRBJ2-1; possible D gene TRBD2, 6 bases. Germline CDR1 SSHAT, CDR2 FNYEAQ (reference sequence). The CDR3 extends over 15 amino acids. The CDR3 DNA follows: TGTGCTAGCAGCTTAGTCGCGGGGTCGAGCAGTGAGCAGTTCTTC. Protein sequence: CASSLVAGSSSEQFF.

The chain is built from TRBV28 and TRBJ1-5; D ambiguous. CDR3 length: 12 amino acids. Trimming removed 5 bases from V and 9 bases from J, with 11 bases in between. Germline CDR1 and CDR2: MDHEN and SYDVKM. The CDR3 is CASSRSVRPQHF. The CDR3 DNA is TGTGCCAGCAGTCGGTCCGTCCGGCCCCAGCATTTT.

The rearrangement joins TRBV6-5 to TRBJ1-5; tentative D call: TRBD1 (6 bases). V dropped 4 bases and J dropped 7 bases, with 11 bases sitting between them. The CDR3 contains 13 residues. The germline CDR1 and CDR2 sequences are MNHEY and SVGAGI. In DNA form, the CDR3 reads TGTGCCAGCAGTTTGCTACAGGGCCAGCCCCAGCATTTT. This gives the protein CASSLLQGQPQHF.

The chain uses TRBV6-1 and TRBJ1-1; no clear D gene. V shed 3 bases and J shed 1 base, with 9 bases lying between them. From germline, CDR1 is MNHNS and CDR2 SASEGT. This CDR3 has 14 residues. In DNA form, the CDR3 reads TGTGCCAGCAGTGAGGGCCTAAAGAACACTGAAGCTTTCTTT. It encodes CASSEGLKNTEAFF.

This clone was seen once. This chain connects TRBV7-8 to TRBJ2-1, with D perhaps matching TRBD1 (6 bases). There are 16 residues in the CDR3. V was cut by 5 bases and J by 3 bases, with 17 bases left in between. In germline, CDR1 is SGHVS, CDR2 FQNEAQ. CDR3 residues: CASSRLQGWGYNEQFF. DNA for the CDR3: TGTGCCAGCAGCCGGTTACAGGGATGGGGCTACAATGAGCAGTTCTTC.

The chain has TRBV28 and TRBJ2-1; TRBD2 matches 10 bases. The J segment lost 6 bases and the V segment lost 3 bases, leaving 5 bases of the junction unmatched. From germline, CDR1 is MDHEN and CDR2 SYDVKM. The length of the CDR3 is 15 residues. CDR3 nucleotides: TGTGCCAGCAGTTTTCGAGGACTAGCGGTCAATGAGCAGTTCTTC. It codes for CASSFRGLAVNEQFF. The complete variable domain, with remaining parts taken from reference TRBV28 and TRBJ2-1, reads DVKVTQSSRYLVKRTGEKVFLECVQDMDHENMFWYRQDPGLGLRLIYFSYDVKMKEKGDIPEGYSVSREKKERFSLILESASTNQTSMYLCASSFRGLAVNEQFFGPGTRLTVL.

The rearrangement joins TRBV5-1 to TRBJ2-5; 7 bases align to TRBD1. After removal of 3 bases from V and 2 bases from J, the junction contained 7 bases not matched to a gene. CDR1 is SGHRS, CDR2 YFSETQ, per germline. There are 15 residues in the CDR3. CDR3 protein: CASSSRTGRQETQYF. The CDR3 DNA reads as TGCGCCAGCAGCTCCAGGACAGGCCGGCAAGAGACCCAGTACTTC. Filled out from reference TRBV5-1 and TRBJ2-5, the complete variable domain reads KAGVTQTPRYLIKTRGQQVTLSCSPISGHRSVSWYQQTPGQGLQFLFEYFSETQRNKGNFPGRFSGRQFSNSRSEMNVSTLELGDSALYLCASSSRTGRQETQYFGPGTRLLVL.

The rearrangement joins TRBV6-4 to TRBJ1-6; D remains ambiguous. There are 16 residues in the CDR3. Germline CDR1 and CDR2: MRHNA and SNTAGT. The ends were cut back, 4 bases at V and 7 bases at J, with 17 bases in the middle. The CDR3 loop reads CASSAYSGGGNSPLHF. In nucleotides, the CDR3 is TGTGCCAGCAGTGCGTACTCAGGAGGAGGAAATTCACCCCTCCACTTT.

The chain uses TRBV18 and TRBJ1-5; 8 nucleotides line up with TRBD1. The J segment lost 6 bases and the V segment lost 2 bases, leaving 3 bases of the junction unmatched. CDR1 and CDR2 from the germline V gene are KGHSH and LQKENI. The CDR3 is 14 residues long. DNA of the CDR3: TGTGCCAGCTCACCAGGACAGGGAGGTCAGCCCCAGCATTTT. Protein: CASSPGQGGQPQHF. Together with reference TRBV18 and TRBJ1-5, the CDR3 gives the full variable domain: NAGVMQNPRHLVRRRGQEARLRCSPMKGHSHVYWYRQLPEEGLKFMVYLQKENIIDESGMPKERFSAEFPKEGPSILRIQQVVRGDSAAYFCASSPGQGGQPQHFGDGTRLSIL.

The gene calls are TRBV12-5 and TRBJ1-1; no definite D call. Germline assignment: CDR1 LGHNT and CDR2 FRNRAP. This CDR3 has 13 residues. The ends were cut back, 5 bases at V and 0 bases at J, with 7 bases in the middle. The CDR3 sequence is CASGPNMNTEAFF. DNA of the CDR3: TGTGCTAGTGGTCCAAACATGAACACTGAAGCTTTCTTT.

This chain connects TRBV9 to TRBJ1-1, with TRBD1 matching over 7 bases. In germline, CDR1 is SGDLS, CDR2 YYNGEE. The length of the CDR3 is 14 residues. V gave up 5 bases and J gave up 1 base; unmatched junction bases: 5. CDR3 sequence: CASRQGTGNTEAFF. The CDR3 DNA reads TGTGCCAGCAGACAGGGGACGGGGAACACTGAAGCTTTCTTT.

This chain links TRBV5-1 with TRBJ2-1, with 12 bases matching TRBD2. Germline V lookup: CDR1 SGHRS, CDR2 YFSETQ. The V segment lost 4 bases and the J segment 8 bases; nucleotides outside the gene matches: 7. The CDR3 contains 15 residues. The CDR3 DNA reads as TGCGCCAGCAGCCATGGCGCTAGCGGGAGGGATGAGCAGTTCTTC. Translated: CASSHGASGRDEQFF.

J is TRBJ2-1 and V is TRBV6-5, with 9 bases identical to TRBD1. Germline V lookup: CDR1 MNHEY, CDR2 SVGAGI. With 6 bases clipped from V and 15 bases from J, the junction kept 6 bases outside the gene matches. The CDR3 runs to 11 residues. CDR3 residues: CASRTGTGLFF. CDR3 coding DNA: TGTGCCAGCAGAACCGGGACAGGGCTGTTCTTC.